This TCR beta chain comes out of a study of blood T cell repertoires in COVID-19 (dated by TCRdb to about 2020). Regarding the research as a whole: Collaborator samples came from the United States, Italy and Spain and covered acute and convalescent phases of COVID-19. The material from the prospective study consisted of cDNA or gDNA derived from T cells, B-cell-depleted T cells, or PBMCs. Subjects who had been exposed to COVID-19, were actively infected with it, or had recovered from it provided the deeply sampled blood TCRbeta repertoires that made up the dataset. The repertoires were released in a freely available public database meant as a resource for research on the immune response to SARS-CoV-2. Samples were obtained from the ongoing ImmuneRACE study (first 160 participants) and from some 1,200 subjects provided by 6 global collaborators. Nearly every sample came with metadata listing a de-identified subject ID, COVID-19 status, age in years and sex. Where HLA class I and class II types were available, the types were taken from metadata supplied by the sample provider, not from assay-based typing.

TCRbeta CDR3 regions were amplified from genomic DNA using the immunoSEQ Assay, a bias-controlled multiplex PCR. The study's processing was this. Within the assay, amplification of reference gene primers was used to estimate how many nucleated cells each sample contained. Sequence reads were collapsed and filtered to measure the absolute abundance of every unique TCRbeta CDR3 rearrangement. For each sample, productive Simpson clonality was calculated as the square root of Simpson's diversity index across productive rearrangements. The immuneACCESS repertoire file appears here via TCRdb, limited to in-frame rearrangements. These files lack a portion of the clones; in checked studies, under half of the deficit traces to unresolved V genes, and the cause of the others is not known. V, J and clone size are taken as reported in that table, and D and trimming were inferred from the DNA itself. The sample contains around 42,000 clones, 76% of them found a single time. The ten largest clonotypes hold roughly 7.9% of the sample.

Collaborating institutions collected whole blood in K2EDTA tubes following their own protocols. For TCRbeta analysis, collaborators shipped samples as frozen whole blood, isolated PBMCs, or DNA extracted from either of those sample types. What the work shows at the level of the full study, not this receptor alone: Clinical and demographic metadata were provided uncurated, with the amount varying by source and participant.

Comments on this clone: It lacks a known antigen. The record has no base qualities; no much larger clone is one base away.

The CDR3, cysteine through phenylalanine, is 12 amino acids long. The only DNA kept is the CDR3, 36 bases in frame from the first base. CDR1 is given as SGHRS and CDR2 as YFSETQ, both from the germline V gene. Clipping removes 4 bases from V and 14 bases from J, with 6 as the unmatched junction base count. Recombination joined TRBV5-1 with TRBJ1-6; 7 bases in the middle match TRBD1. This clonotype was sampled from a man between 65 and 79 years old with active or convalescent COVID-19. The sample taken for sequencing was peripheral blood. The CDR3 region: CASSATGEALHF. The base sequence is TGCGCCAGCAGCGCCACAGGGGAGGCCCTCCACTTT. Reference TRBV5-1 and TRBJ1-6 genes cover what lies past the CDR3, so the full variable domain is KAGVTQTPRYLIKTRGQQVTLSCSPISGHRSVSWYQQTPGQGLQFLFEYFSETQRNKGNFPGRFSGRQFSNSRSEMNVSTLELGDSALYLCASSATGEALHFGNGTRLTVT.